The rows below give T cell receptor beta chains drawn from one sample of a study of blood T cells in healthy people across ages. TCRdb fed the 5' RACE reads into MiXCR, producing one record per CDR3 protein. This table has roughly 1.9 million distinct CDR3 sequences, roughly two fifths appearing once. Sequencing was performed on blood. These receptors were taken from a human donor in good health. CDR3s include the opening cysteine and the closing phenylalanine or tryptophan. The D gene is left open where the match is weak. Expanded clones get a size class; other rows say once, few or many, or leave the size out.

v_gene: TRBV10-3; abundance: few; d_gene: .; j_gene: TRBJ2-1; CDR3nt: TGTGCCATCAGTGAGGGGATTAGCTCCTACAATGAGCAGTTCTTC; CDR3aa: CAISEGISSYNEQFF
v_gene: TRBV29-1; abundance: few; d_gene: .; j_gene: TRBJ2-3; CDR3nt: TGCAGCGTTGAACAACGGGGGACTAGCACAGATACGCAGTATTTT; CDR3aa: CSVEQRGTSTDTQYF
v_gene: TRBV27; abundance: .; d_gene: .; j_gene: TRBJ1-5; CDR3nt: TGTGCCAGCAGTTCAGGGTTAATTCAGCCCCAGCATTTT; CDR3aa: CASSSGLIQPQHF
v_gene: TRBV9; abundance: few; d_gene: .; j_gene: TRBJ2-1; CDR3nt: TGTGCCAGCAGCGCCTTAATTTCAGGGACCTACAATGAGCAGTTCTTC; CDR3aa: CASSALISGTYNEQFF
v_gene: TRBV6-2/TRBV6-3; abundance: few; d_gene: .; j_gene: TRBJ2-7; CDR3nt: TGTGCCAGCAGTTACCCCACGGGAGGGGGCCGGACAACGACCAGGGGATACGAGCAGTACTTC; CDR3aa: CASSYPTGGGRTTTRGYEQYF
v_gene: TRBV15; abundance: .; d_gene: .; j_gene: TRBJ2-1; CDR3nt: TGTGCCGCCAGCAGAGTTGGTGAGCAGTTCTTC; CDR3aa: CAASRVGEQFF
v_gene: TRBV7-2; abundance: once; d_gene: TRBD1; j_gene: TRBJ2-7; CDR3nt: TGTGCCAGCAGCTTAATGGGACAGGCCTCCTACGAGCAGTACTTC; CDR3aa: CASSLMGQASYEQYF
v_gene: TRBV20-1; abundance: few; d_gene: .; j_gene: TRBJ2-5; CDR3nt: TGCAGTGCTAGTTCAGCAGAGACCCAGTACTTC; CDR3aa: CSASSAETQYF
v_gene: TRBV20-1; abundance: few; d_gene: .; j_gene: TRBJ2-5; CDR3nt: TGCAGTGCTAGCAGGGGAAAGTACCAAGAGACCCAGTACTTC; CDR3aa: CSASRGKYQETQYF
v_gene: TRBV7-3; abundance: .; d_gene: .; j_gene: TRBJ2-2; CDR3nt: TGTGCCAGCAGCTATCTGAGCACCGGGGAGCTGTTTTTT; CDR3aa: CASSYLSTGELFF
v_gene: TRBV13; abundance: .; d_gene: .; j_gene: TRBJ1-1; CDR3nt: TGTGCCAGCAGTATCAACGCAGTGAACACTGAAGCTTTCTTT; CDR3aa: CASSINAVNTEAFF
v_gene: TRBV7-7; abundance: few; d_gene: TRBD1; j_gene: TRBJ2-7; CDR3nt: TGTGCTAGCAGCTTTGGGACAGGGAGCCACGAGCAGTACTTC; CDR3aa: CASSFGTGSHEQYF
v_gene: TRBV4-3; abundance: .; d_gene: TRBD1; j_gene: TRBJ2-6; CDR3nt: TGCGCCAGCAGCCCAGGGGGCTGGGGGGCCAACGTCCTGACTTTC; CDR3aa: CASSPGGWGANVLTF
v_gene: TRBV7-2; abundance: .; d_gene: .; j_gene: TRBJ1-6; CDR3nt: TGTGCCAGCAGCTTAGGAAGGACAGCTAATTCACCCCTCCACTTT; CDR3aa: CASSLGRTANSPLHF
v_gene: TRBV7-8; abundance: .; d_gene: .; j_gene: TRBJ1-2; CDR3nt: TGTGCCAGCAGTTTGACCGACAGGACGGGCTATGGCTACACCTTC; CDR3aa: CASSLTDRTGYGYTF
v_gene: TRBV6-1; abundance: .; d_gene: TRBD1; j_gene: TRBJ2-6; CDR3nt: TGTGCCAGCAGCCTCCGGGACAGGGGTACTGGGGCCAACGTCCTGACTTTC; CDR3aa: CASSLRDRGTGANVLTF
v_gene: TRBV11-2; abundance: .; d_gene: .; j_gene: TRBJ1-5; CDR3nt: TGTGCCAGCAGCTTAGATCCCAGATATCAGCCCCAGCATTTT; CDR3aa: CASSLDPRYQPQHF
v_gene: TRBV12-3/TRBV12-4; abundance: few; d_gene: .; j_gene: TRBJ2-5; CDR3nt: TGTGCCACCGCCACGGGCGCCCTAGGGACCCAGTACTTC; CDR3aa: CATATGALGTQYF
v_gene: TRBV25-1; abundance: few; d_gene: .; j_gene: TRBJ2-7; CDR3nt: TGTGCCACTCAAGGGTATAGAGGAAAGGACGAGCAGTACTTC; CDR3aa: CATQGYRGKDEQYF
v_gene: TRBV27; abundance: .; d_gene: .; j_gene: TRBJ2-7; CDR3nt: TGTGCCGCAGCTCCAGGGCCTCTCTACGAGCAGTACTTC; CDR3aa: CAAAPGPLYEQYF
v_gene: TRBV5-5; abundance: .; d_gene: TRBD2; j_gene: TRBJ2-3; CDR3nt: TGTGCCAGCAGCTCCTTGGGGGGGTTATTAGGTAGGGCGAGCACAGATACGCAGTATTTT; CDR3aa: CASSSLGGLLGRASTDTQYF
v_gene: TRBV20-1; abundance: .; d_gene: TRBD2; j_gene: TRBJ2-3; CDR3nt: TGCAGTGCCTCCACCCCTAGCGGACACACAGATACGCAGTATTTT; CDR3aa: CSASTPSGHTDTQYF
v_gene: TRBV10-3; abundance: .; d_gene: .; j_gene: TRBJ2-5; CDR3nt: TGTGCCATCAGTGAGCCCAGAGCGGCCGAAGAGGAGACCCAGTACTTC; CDR3aa: CAISEPRAAEEETQYF
v_gene: TRBV7-2; abundance: few; d_gene: TRBD2; j_gene: TRBJ2-5; CDR3nt: TGTGCCAGCAGCTTCGGGGGGGCCATAGGGGAGACCCAGTACTTC; CDR3aa: CASSFGGAIGETQYF